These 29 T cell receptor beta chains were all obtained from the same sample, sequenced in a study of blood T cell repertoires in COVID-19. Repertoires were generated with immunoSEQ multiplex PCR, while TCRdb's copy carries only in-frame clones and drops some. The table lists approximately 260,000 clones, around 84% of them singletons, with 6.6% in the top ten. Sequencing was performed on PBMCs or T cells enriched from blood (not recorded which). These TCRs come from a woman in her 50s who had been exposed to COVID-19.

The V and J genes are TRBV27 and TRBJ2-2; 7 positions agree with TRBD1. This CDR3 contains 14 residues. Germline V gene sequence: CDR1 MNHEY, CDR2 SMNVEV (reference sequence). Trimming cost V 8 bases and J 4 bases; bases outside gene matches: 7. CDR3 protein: CASSRTGRTGELFF. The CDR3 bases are TGTGCCAGCTCCCGGACAGGACGCACCGGGGAGCTGTTTTTT.

The CDR3 coding sequence is TGTGCCAGTACTAACAGGGGACCCTACAATGAGCAGTTCTTC. This gives the protein CASTNRGPYNEQFF. The chain combines TRBV19 with TRBJ2-1, with 7 bases aligning to TRBD1. The CDR3 is 14 amino acids. The V and J ends lost 7 bases and 2 bases, in that order; junction bases with no gene match: 5. Germline V gives CDR1 LNHDA, CDR2 SQIVND (reference sequence).

The CDR3: CASSYSRTGGGYTF. In DNA, the CDR3 is TGTGCCAGCAGTTACTCGCGGACAGGCGGTGGCTACACCTTC. The chain couples TRBV6-5 to TRBJ1-2; 7 positions match TRBD1. The junction had 5 bases not matched to a gene; V was cut back by 0 bases and J by 7 bases. This CDR3 is built from 14 residues. Germline V gene data show CDR1 as MNHEY and CDR2 as SVGAGI.

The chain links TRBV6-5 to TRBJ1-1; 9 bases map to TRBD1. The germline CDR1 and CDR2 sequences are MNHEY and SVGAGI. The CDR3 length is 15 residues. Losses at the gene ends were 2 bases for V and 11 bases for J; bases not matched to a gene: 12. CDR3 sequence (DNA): TGTGCCAGCAGTTACGCGGGACAGGGAGAGGTCTTGGCTTTCTTT. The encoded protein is CASSYAGQGEVLAFF.

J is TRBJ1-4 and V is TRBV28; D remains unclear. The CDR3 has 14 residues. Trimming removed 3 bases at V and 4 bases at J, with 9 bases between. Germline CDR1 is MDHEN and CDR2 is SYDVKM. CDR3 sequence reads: CASSLSSVNEKLFF. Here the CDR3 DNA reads TGTGCCAGCAGTTTGTCAAGCGTTAATGAAAAACTGTTTTTT.

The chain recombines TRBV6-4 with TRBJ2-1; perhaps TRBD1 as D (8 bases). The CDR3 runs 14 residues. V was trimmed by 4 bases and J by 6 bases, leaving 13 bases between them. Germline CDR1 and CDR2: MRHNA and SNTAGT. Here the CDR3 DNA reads TGTGCCAGCAGTGCAACAGGGGGGGTCAATGAGCAGTTCTTC. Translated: CASSATGGVNEQFF.

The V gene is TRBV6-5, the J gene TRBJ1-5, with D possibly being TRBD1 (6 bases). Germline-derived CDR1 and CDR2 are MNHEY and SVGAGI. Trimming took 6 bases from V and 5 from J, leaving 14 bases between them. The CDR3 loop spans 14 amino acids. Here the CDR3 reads CASRNSGDHQPQHF. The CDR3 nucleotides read TGTGCCAGCAGAAACTCAGGGGACCATCAGCCCCAGCATTTT.

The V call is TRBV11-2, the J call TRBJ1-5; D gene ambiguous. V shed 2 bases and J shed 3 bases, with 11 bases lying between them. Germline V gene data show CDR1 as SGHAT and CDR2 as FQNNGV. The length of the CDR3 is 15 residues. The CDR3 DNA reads TGTGCCAGCAGCTTATTCACGGGTGCCAATCAGCCCCAGCATTTT. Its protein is CASSLFTGANQPQHF.

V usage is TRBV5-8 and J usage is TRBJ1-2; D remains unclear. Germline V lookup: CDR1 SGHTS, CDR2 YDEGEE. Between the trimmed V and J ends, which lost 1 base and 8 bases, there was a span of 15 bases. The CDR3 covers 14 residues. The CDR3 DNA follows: TGTGCCAGCAGCTTGCTAGGTTCCAGAGGGGGCTACACCTTC. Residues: CASSLLGSRGGYTF.

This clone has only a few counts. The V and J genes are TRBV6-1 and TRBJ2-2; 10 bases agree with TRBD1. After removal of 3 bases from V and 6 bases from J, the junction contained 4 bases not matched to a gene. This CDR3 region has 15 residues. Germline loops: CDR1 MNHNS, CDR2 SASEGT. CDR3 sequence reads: CASSDETGGPGELFF. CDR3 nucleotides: TGTGCCAGCAGTGATGAGACAGGGGGCCCCGGGGAGCTGTTTTTT.

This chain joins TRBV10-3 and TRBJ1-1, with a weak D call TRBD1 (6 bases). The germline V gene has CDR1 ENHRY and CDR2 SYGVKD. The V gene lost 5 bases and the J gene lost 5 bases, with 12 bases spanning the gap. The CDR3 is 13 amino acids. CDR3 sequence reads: CAISPGTTTEAFF. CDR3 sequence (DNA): TGTGCCATCAGTCCCGGGACAACAACTGAAGCTTTCTTT.

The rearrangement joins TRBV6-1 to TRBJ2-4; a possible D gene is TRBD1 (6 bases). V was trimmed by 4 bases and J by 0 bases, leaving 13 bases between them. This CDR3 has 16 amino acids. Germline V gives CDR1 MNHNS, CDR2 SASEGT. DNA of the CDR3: TGTGCCAGCAGTGGCACAGGGAACCTAGCCAAAAACATTCAGTACTTC. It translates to CASSGTGNLAKNIQYF.

The CDR3: CASSLLAGGPRDTQYF. DNA of the CDR3: TGTGCCAGCAGCTTACTAGCGGGGGGGCCGCGAGATACGCAGTATTTT. This chain links TRBV7-6 with TRBJ2-3; 12 nucleotides line up with TRBD2. The germline CDR1 and CDR2 sequences are SGHVS and FNYEAQ. This CDR3 has 16 amino acids. With V trimmed by 2 bases and J by 5 bases, 5 bases remained unmatched.

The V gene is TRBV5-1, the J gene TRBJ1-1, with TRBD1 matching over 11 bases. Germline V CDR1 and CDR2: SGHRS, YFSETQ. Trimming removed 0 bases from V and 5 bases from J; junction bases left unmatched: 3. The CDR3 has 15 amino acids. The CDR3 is CASSLGTGGRTEAFF. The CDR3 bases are TGCGCCAGCAGCTTGGGGACAGGGGGCCGAACTGAAGCTTTCTTT. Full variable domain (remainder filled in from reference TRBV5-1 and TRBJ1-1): KAGVTQTPRYLIKTRGQQVTLSCSPISGHRSVSWYQQTPGQGLQFLFEYFSETQRNKGNFPGRFSGRQFSNSRSEMNVSTLELGDSALYLCASSLGTGGRTEAFFGQGTRLTVV.

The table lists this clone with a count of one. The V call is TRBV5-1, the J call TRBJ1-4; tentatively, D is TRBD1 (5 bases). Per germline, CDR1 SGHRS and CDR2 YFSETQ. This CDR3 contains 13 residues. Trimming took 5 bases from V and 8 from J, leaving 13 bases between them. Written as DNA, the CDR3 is TGCGCCAGCAGGGAGGGGACTGACGAAAAACTGTTTTTT. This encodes CASREGTDEKLFF.

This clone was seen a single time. For the CDR3, the DNA is TGCGCCAGCATGGCCTCGGGACAGGGCGAAAAACTGTTTTTT. Protein sequence: CASMASGQGEKLFF. The chain combines TRBV10-2 with TRBJ1-4; 9 nucleotides line up with TRBD1. This CDR3 is built from 14 residues. From germline, CDR1 is WSHSY and CDR2 SAAADI. The V gene end was trimmed by 7 bases and the J gene end by 8 bases; junction bases not matched to a gene: 8.

For the CDR3, the DNA is TGTGCCAGCAGCGGGACAGAAGGAATCGCGGTTTTTGGCTACACCTTC. It encodes CASSGTEGIAVFGYTF. The chain employs TRBV7-9 and TRBJ1-2; 7 bases agree with TRBD1. Germline loops: CDR1 SEHNR, CDR2 FQNEAQ (reference sequence). The CDR3 totals 16 residues. The J segment lost 7 bases and the V segment lost 5 bases, leaving 16 bases of the junction unmatched.

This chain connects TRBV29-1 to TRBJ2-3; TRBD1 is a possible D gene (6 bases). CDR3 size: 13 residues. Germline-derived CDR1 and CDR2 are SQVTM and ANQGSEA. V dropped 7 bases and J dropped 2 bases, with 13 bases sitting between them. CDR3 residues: CSGTGHITDTQYF. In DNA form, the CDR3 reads TGCAGCGGTACAGGGCATATCACAGATACGCAGTATTTT.

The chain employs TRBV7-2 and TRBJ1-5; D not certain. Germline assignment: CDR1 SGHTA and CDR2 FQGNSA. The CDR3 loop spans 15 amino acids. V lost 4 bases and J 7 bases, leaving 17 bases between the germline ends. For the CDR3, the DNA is TGTGCCAGCAGCTCCGGCGGCGGGATGGACCAGCCCCAGCATTTT. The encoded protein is CASSSGGGMDQPQHF.

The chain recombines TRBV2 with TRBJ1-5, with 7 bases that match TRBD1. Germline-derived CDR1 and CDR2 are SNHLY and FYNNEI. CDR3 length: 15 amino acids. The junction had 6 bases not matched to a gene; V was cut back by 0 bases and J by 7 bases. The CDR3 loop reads CASSEATQGRQPQHF. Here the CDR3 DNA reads TGTGCCAGCAGTGAAGCGACACAGGGGAGGCAGCCCCAGCATTTT.

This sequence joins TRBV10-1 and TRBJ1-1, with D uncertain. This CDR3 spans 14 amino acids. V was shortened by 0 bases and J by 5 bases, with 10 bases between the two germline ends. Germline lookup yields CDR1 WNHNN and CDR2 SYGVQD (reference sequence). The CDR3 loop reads CASSESRVRTEAFF. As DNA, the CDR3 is TGCGCCAGCAGTGAGTCGAGGGTTAGGACTGAAGCTTTCTTT.

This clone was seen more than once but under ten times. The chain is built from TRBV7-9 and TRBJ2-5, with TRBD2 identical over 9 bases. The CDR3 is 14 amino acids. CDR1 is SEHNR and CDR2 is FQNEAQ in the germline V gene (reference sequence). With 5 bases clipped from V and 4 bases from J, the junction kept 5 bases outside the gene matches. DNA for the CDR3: TGTGCCAGCAGCCGTAGCGGGGGCGGAGAGACCCAGTACTTC. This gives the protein CASSRSGGGETQYF.

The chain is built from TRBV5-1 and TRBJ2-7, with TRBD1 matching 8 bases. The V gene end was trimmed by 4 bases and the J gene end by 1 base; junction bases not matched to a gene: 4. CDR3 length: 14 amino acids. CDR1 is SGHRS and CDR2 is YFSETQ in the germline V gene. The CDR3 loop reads CASSRGTGSYEQYF. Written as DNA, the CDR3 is TGCGCCAGCAGCCGTGGGACAGGTTCCTACGAGCAGTACTTC.

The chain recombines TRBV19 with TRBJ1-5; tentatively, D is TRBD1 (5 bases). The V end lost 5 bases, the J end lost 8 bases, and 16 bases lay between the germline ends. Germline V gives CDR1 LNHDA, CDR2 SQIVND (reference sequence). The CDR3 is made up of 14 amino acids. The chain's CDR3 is CASSFTRGNEPQHF. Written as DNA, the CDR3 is TGTGCCAGTAGTTTTACCCGGGGGAATGAGCCCCAGCATTTT.

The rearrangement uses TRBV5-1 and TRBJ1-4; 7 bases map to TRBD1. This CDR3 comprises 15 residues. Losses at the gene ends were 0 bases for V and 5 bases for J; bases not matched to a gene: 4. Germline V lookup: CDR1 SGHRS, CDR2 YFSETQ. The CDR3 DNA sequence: TGCGCCAGCAGCTTGGAAGGCAGGGGGAATGAAAAACTGTTTTTT. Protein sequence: CASSLEGRGNEKLFF.

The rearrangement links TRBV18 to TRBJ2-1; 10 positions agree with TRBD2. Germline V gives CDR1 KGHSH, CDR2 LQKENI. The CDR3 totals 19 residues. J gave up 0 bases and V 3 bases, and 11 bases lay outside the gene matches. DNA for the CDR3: TGTGCCAGCTCACCCCCCCTAGCGGGGGTTCTAAGCTCCTACAATGAGCAGTTCTTC. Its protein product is CASSPPLAGVLSSYNEQFF.

CDR3 amino acids: CATSDVSTDTQYF. The CDR3 DNA sequence: TGTGCCACCAGTGATGTTTCGACAGATACGCAGTATTTT. The chain recombines TRBV24-1 with TRBJ2-3; D is unresolved. This CDR3 has 13 residues. Germline loops: CDR1 KGHDR, CDR2 SFDVKD. V lost 3 bases and J 3 bases, leaving 6 bases between the germline ends.

CDR3: CASSAAGPTTGELFF. CDR3 bases: TGCGCCAGCAGTGCGGCAGGGCCCACCACCGGGGAGCTGTTTTTT. This sequence joins TRBV5-1 and TRBJ2-2, with D perhaps TRBD1 (5 bases). The V end was cut by 5 bases, the J end by 4 bases, with 15 bases between. The germline V gene has CDR1 SGHRS and CDR2 YFSETQ. The CDR3 length is 15 residues.

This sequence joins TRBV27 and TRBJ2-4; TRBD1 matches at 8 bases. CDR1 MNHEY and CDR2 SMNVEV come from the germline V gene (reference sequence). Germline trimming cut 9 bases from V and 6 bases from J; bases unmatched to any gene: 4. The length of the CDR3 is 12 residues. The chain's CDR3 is CASGQGLNIQYF. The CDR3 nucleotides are TGTGCCAGTGGACAGGGTCTAAACATTCAGTACTTC.